The clone carrying this T cell receptor (beta chain) was picked up one time. One junction end does not reproduce the germline sequence, and a read error may be involved. This record belongs to a study of blood T cells in healthy people across ages. With a J-beta primer mix and a sample-barcoded 5' primer, a second PCR ran about 7 to 12 cycles. Each CDR3 protein is one row after TCRdb ran MiXCR on the 5' RACE reads. The sample has over 1,500,000 distinct CDR3 sequences; 49% are singletons. This CDR3 region has 17 residues. Germline assignment: CDR1 MNHEY and CDR2 SVGEGT. Sequencing was done on a sample of blood. This TCR was recovered from a woman aged 40 to 49 in good health. V is TRBV6-2 or TRBV6-3 and J is TRBJ1-5, with D possibly TRBD1 on 5 matching bases. The CDR3 loop reads CASCYSEGDDGNQPQHF. In nucleotides, the CDR3 is TGTGCCAGCTGTTACTCGGAAGGGGACGATGGCAATCAGCCCCAGCATTTT.